The 29 T cell receptor beta chains given below trace back to one sample, sequenced in a study of blood T cell repertoires in COVID-19. Sequencing used immunoSEQ multiplex PCR; TCRdb keeps in-frame clones, though not all of them. The sample shows about 74,000 clones, roughly 84% of them seen only once. The specimen was peripheral blood. The receptors derive from a woman of 80 years or more with active or convalescent COVID-19.

V usage is TRBV5-8 and J usage is TRBJ1-6; the match to TRBD1 covers 8 bases. CDR1 is SGHTS and CDR2 is YDEGEE in the germline V gene. This CDR3 contains 14 residues. J was trimmed by 8 bases and V by 4 bases; bases with no gene match: 5. CDR3 sequence reads: CASSLRTGHSPLHF. Written as DNA, the CDR3 is TGTGCCAGCAGCCTTCGGACAGGGCATTCACCCCTCCACTTT.

The chain has TRBV6-2 or TRBV6-3 and TRBJ1-2; 7 bases are a match to TRBD1. The CDR3 runs to 13 residues. Looked up from germline, CDR1 is MNHEY and CDR2 is SVGEGT. V gave up 5 bases and J gave up 2 bases; unmatched junction bases: 2. The CDR3 sequence is CASSRRGNYGYTF. CDR3 nucleotide sequence: TGTGCCAGCAGTCGCAGGGGGAACTATGGCTACACCTTC.

The chain uses TRBV30 and TRBJ1-5, with 8 positions matching TRBD1. The J segment lost 3 bases and the V segment lost 4 bases, leaving 8 bases of the junction unmatched. Germline CDR1 and CDR2: GTSNPN and SVGIG (reference sequence). The CDR3 is 15 amino acids. The CDR3 DNA follows: TGTGCCTGGAAGCCGAAGGACAGGGTCAATCAGCCCCAGCATTTT. Translation gives CAWKPKDRVNQPQHF.

V and J are TRBV28 and TRBJ2-2, with 7 bases that match TRBD2. V lost 8 bases, J lost 6 bases, and 9 bases stayed unmatched. The CDR3 has 14 residues. Germline lookup yields CDR1 MDHEN and CDR2 SYDVKM. The chain's CDR3 is CASGLGARAGELFF. The CDR3 DNA sequence: TGTGCCAGCGGACTAGGTGCGCGGGCCGGGGAGCTGTTTTTT.

The chain links TRBV27 to TRBJ1-6; TRBD1 agrees at 8 bases. This CDR3 region has 14 residues. After removal of 6 bases from V and 9 bases from J, the junction contained 7 bases not matched to a gene. CDR1 and CDR2 from the germline V gene are MNHEY and SMNVEV (reference sequence). CDR3 region: CASSPDRERSPLHF. In DNA form, the CDR3 reads TGTGCCAGCAGCCCGGACAGGGAGCGTTCACCCCTCCACTTT.

Concerning this clone: One end of the junction does not line up with germline, which may come from a read error. The chain employs TRBV7-7 and TRBJ2-2; D not resolved. Germline values: CDR1 SSHAT, CDR2 FNYEAQ (reference sequence). The CDR3 is made up of 12 amino acids. In nucleotides, the CDR3 is TGTGCTAGCAGCCCCAGGACCGGGGAGCTGTTTTTT. It encodes CASSPRTGELFF.

V gene TRBV30 combines with J gene TRBJ2-7, with TRBD2 matching over 7 bases. V gave up 3 bases and J gave up 3 bases; unmatched junction bases: 8. CDR3 length: 14 amino acids. Germline CDR1 and CDR2: GTSNPN and SVGIG (reference sequence). The CDR3 DNA reads as TGTGCCTGGAGCGAGGGACTAACTCACTACGAGCAGTACTTC. Its translation is CAWSEGLTHYEQYF. The full variable domain, completed using reference TRBV30 and TRBJ2-7, is SQTIHQWPATLVQPVGSPLSLECTVEGTSNPNLYWYRQAAGRGLQLLFYSVGIGQISSEVPQNLSASRPQDRQFILSSKKLLLSDSGFYLCAWSEGLTHYEQYFGPGTRLTVT.

V is TRBV18 and J is TRBJ2-7; tentative D call: TRBD2 (5 bases). CDR1 is KGHSH and CDR2 is LQKENI in the germline V gene. The V gene lost 2 bases and the J gene lost 0 bases, with 8 bases spanning the gap. This CDR3 has 14 amino acids. DNA for the CDR3: TGTGCCAGCTCACCAGGGAGTATCTCCTACGAGCAGTACTTC. This sequence encodes CASSPGSISYEQYF.

A few counts support this clone. The chain couples TRBV7-2 to TRBJ2-3; possible D gene TRBD1, 6 bases. The CDR3 sequence is 16 residues long. Germline V lookup: CDR1 SGHTA, CDR2 FQGNSA. The V end lost 3 bases, the J end lost 2 bases, and 15 bases lay between the germline ends. The CDR3 sequence is CASSFRAGTITDTQYF. The CDR3 nucleotides are TGTGCCAGCAGCTTCCGGGCAGGGACAATCACAGATACGCAGTATTTT.

J is TRBJ2-1 and V is TRBV7-2; no reliable D call. The CDR3 has 13 amino acids. Germline-derived CDR1 and CDR2 are SGHTA and FQGNSA. Trimming pared 3 bases from V and 8 bases from J, leaving 11 bases between. CDR3 residues: CASSFRAQDEQFF. CDR3 in DNA: TGTGCCAGCAGCTTCCGCGCCCAGGATGAGCAGTTCTTC.

The gene calls are TRBV5-1 and TRBJ2-6; 7 nucleotides align to TRBD1. Losses at the gene ends were 2 bases for V and 0 bases for J; bases not matched to a gene: 5. In germline, CDR1 is SGHRS, CDR2 YFSETQ. CDR3 length: 17 residues. This CDR3 reads CASSLRQGSSGANVLTF. CDR3 nucleotides: TGCGCCAGCAGCTTAAGACAGGGTAGCTCTGGGGCCAACGTCCTGACTTTC.

The chain recombines TRBV5-1 with TRBJ1-1; 8 bases align to TRBD1. This CDR3 is 15 amino acids long. Germline-derived CDR1 and CDR2 are SGHRS and YFSETQ. The ends lost 4 bases at V and 3 bases at J; junction bases unmatched: 8. CDR3 sequence (DNA): TGCGCCAGCAGCCCCCAGGGGGCGCAATACACTGAAGCTTTCTTT. This codes for CASSPQGAQYTEAFF.

The chain couples TRBV6-5 to TRBJ1-4, with 8 bases matching TRBD1. Per the germline V gene, CDR1 is MNHEY and CDR2 is SVGAGI. V lost 2 bases, J lost 4 bases, and 3 bases stayed unmatched. This CDR3 is built from 15 residues. This chain's CDR3 is CASSYRTGRNEKLFF. The CDR3 DNA reads as TGTGCCAGCAGTTACCGGACAGGGCGTAATGAAAAACTGTTTTTT.

In its sample, this clone is medium-sized (0.01 to 0.1%). The chain links TRBV6-5 to TRBJ2-7; TRBD2 is a possible D gene (6 bases). The CDR3 has 12 residues. V was cut by 6 bases and J by 2 bases, with 8 bases left in between. CDR1 is MNHEY, CDR2 SVGAGI, per germline. Here the CDR3 DNA reads TGTGCCAGCAGGGGGGGAGCCTACGAGCAGTACTTC. Encoded protein: CASRGGAYEQYF.

The genes are TRBV9 and TRBJ1-1, with D perhaps matching TRBD1 (5 bases). Looked up from germline, CDR1 is SGDLS and CDR2 is YYNGEE. CDR3 size: 14 residues. The V gene lost 4 bases and the J gene lost 3 bases, with 13 bases spanning the gap. In nucleotides, the CDR3 is TGTGCCAGCAGCTCGATGGGGGGTTACACTGAAGCTTTCTTT. Its translation: CASSSMGGYTEAFF. Full variable domain (remainder filled in from reference TRBV9 and TRBJ1-1): DSGVTQTPKHLITATGQRVTLRCSPRSGDLSVYWYQQSLDQGLQFLIQYYNGEERAKGNILERFSAQQFPDLHSELNLSSLELGDSALYFCASSSMGGYTEAFFGQGTRLTVV.

The V gene is TRBV7-3, the J gene TRBJ2-1; 7 positions match TRBD2. CDR1 SGHTA and CDR2 FQGTGA come from the germline V gene. The V gene end was trimmed by 4 bases and the J gene end by 10 bases; junction bases not matched to a gene: 16. This CDR3 has 16 residues. The CDR3 DNA follows: TGTGCCAGCAGCTACGCGGCCAGCGGGGCTACGGGGGAGCAGTTCTTC. It is translated as CASSYAASGATGEQFF.

This chain links TRBV18 with TRBJ2-3; the D gene is possibly TRBD2 (5 bases). Trimming stripped 8 bases from V and 5 bases from J, with 20 bases between. Germline V gives CDR1 KGHSH, CDR2 LQKENI. The CDR3 contains 15 residues. CDR3 region: CASHSPAAAIDTQYF. The CDR3 nucleotides read TGTGCCAGCCATTCACCAGCGGCGGCAATAGATACGCAGTATTTT.

This clone was seen more than once but under ten times. V and J are TRBV29-1 and TRBJ2-5, with 11 nucleotides matching TRBD2. Germline V gene sequence: CDR1 SQVTM, CDR2 ANQGSEA. The CDR3 contains 14 residues. Germline trimming cut 4 bases from V and 6 bases from J; bases unmatched to any gene: 7. The DNA for the CDR3 is TGCAGCGTTGCGACTAGCGGGGAGGGGAAGACCCAGTACTTC. It yields the protein CSVATSGEGKTQYF.

The rearrangement uses TRBV5-4 and TRBJ2-3, with 7 positions matching TRBD2. The junction had 11 bases not matched to a gene; V was cut back by 1 base and J by 3 bases. CDR1 is SGHNT, CDR2 YYREEE, per germline (reference sequence). The CDR3 runs 17 residues. DNA for the CDR3: TGTGCCAGCAGCTTGAGAGCGGGGCGCCGCCAGACAGATACGCAGTATTTT. It yields the protein CASSLRAGRRQTDTQYF. Drawing the rest from reference TRBV5-4 and TRBJ2-3, the complete variable domain is ETGVTQSPTHLIKTRGQQVTLRCSSQSGHNTVSWYQQALGQGPQFIFQYYREEENGRGNFPPRFSGLQFPNYSSELNVNALELDDSALYLCASSLRAGRRQTDTQYFGPGTRLTVL.

The table lists this clone with a count of one. The chain recombines TRBV4-3 with TRBJ1-5; D is possibly TRBD1 (6 bases). The germline V gene has CDR1 LGHNA and CDR2 YSLEER. CDR3 length equals 13 residues. V was clipped by 4 bases and J by 6 bases, with 10 bases between them. CDR3 DNA: TGCGCCAGCAGCCGGAACAGGGTTCAGCCCCAGCATTTT. Protein product: CASSRNRVQPQHF.

The count of this clone is one. V usage is TRBV3-1 (or the pseudogene TRBV3-2) and J usage is TRBJ1-4; D remains ambiguous. Germline V gene data show CDR1 as LGHDT and CDR2 as YNNKEL (reference sequence). V was pared by 1 base and J by 3 bases, with 9 bases between. There are 15 residues in the CDR3. CDR3 DNA sequence: TGTGCCAGCAGCCAAGGGAGTAAACCTAATGAAAAACTGTTTTTT. Its protein is CASSQGSKPNEKLFF.

In this sample, this clone turned up once. The chain joins TRBV13 to TRBJ1-3; 7 bases are a match to TRBD1. V lost 0 bases, J lost 2 bases, and 7 bases stayed unmatched. The length of the CDR3 is 17 residues. CDR1 is PRHDT and CDR2 is FYEKMQ in the germline V gene (reference sequence). The CDR3 sequence is CASSLGKGGFPGNTIYF. CDR3 nucleotides: TGTGCCAGCAGCTTAGGCAAAGGGGGCTTCCCTGGAAACACCATATATTTT.

The V and J genes are TRBV5-8 and TRBJ2-5, with 9 bases that match TRBD2. Looked up from germline, CDR1 is SGHTS and CDR2 is YDEGEE. The CDR3 is 15 amino acids. J lost 5 bases, V lost 4 bases, and 9 bases had no gene match. The CDR3 is CASSPGIAGDETQYF. The CDR3 nucleotides read TGTGCCAGCAGCCCGGGTATAGCGGGGGATGAGACCCAGTACTTC.

This rearrangement joins TRBV15 to TRBJ1-4, with D maybe TRBD1 (6 bases). There are 14 residues in the CDR3. Germline V gene lookup returns CDR1 LNHNV and CDR2 YYDKDF (reference sequence). The V and J ends lost 2 bases and 7 bases respectively, with 11 bases between them. CDR3 nucleotides: TGTGCCACCAGCAGAAACAGGGCGACTGAAAAACTGTTTTTT. This translates into CATSRNRATEKLFF.

The rearrangement links TRBV7-3 to TRBJ2-1; 7 positions agree with TRBD2. The CDR3 runs to 15 residues. The V gene's germline CDR1 is SGHTA and CDR2 FQGTGA. Germline trimming cut 3 bases from V and 2 bases from J; bases unmatched to any gene: 4. CDR3 DNA: TGTGCCAGCAGCTTCAGCGCGGGGGCCTACAATGAGCAGTTCTTC. Encoded protein: CASSFSAGAYNEQFF.

The chain joins TRBV18 to TRBJ2-7; D gene unclear. This CDR3 has 14 amino acids. From germline, CDR1 is KGHSH and CDR2 LQKENI. V lost 0 bases and J 2 bases, leaving 8 bases between the germline ends. CDR3 DNA: TGTGCCAGCTCACCACCGGGCAACCCCTACGAGCAGTACTTC. Residues: CASSPPGNPYEQYF.

The CDR3 is CASSLAVSDWGDTEQFF. The CDR3 bases are TGTGCCAGCAGCTTGGCGGTCTCTGACTGGGGGGATACTGAGCAGTTCTTC. The chain recombines TRBV5-4 with TRBJ2-1; D possibly corresponds to TRBD2 (6 bases). The germline gives CDR1 SGHNT, CDR2 YYREEE (reference sequence). The V end was cut by 0 bases, the J end by 9 bases, with 22 bases between. The CDR3 length is 17 residues.

The CDR3 reads CAMTGTGTDTQYF. In nucleotides, the CDR3 is TGTGCCATGACAGGGACTGGCACAGATACGCAGTATTTT. This chain uses TRBV10-3 with TRBJ2-3, with D perhaps matching TRBD1 (7 bases). The V gene lost 9 bases and the J gene lost 1 base, with 11 bases spanning the gap. CDR1 is ENHRY and CDR2 is SYGVKD in the germline V gene. The CDR3 contains 13 residues.

This clone was detected only once. The chain uses TRBV28 and TRBJ2-2; unclear D gene. The CDR3 loop spans 14 amino acids. CDR1 is MDHEN, CDR2 SYDVKM, per germline. The V gene lost 2 bases and the J gene lost 6 bases, with 10 bases spanning the gap. The DNA of the CDR3 is TGTGCCAGCAGTTTAGGGTCTAGTCCCGGGGAGCTGTTTTTT. Its protein is CASSLGSSPGELFF.